Listed here are 28 T cell receptor beta chains from one sample, sequenced in a study of CD8+CD57+ T cells in acquired aplastic anemia. CDR3 and TCR beta VDJ profiling relied on genomic DNA as the template. TCRdb itself ran the reads through MiXCR, one entry per CDR3 protein. The sample lists 150,000 to 200,000 distinct CDR3 sequences, 64% seen once, with more than 45% in the top ten. Sequencing used sorted CD4+, CD8+, or CD8+CD57+ T cells (not recorded which) from PBMCs. These receptors were collected from a human donor with severe aplastic anemia or a healthy control (not recorded which).

The chain is built from TRBV14 and TRBJ2-1, with 9 bases lining up with TRBD1. The CDR3 runs 19 residues. Germline trimming cut 4 bases from V and 6 bases from J; bases unmatched to any gene: 19. Germline CDR1 SGHDN, CDR2 FVKESK. This CDR3 reads CASSRACDGGTGLSNEQFF. CDR3 nucleotides: TGTGCCAGCAGCCGAGCATGCGATGGGGGGACAGGGTTGAGCAATGAGCAGTTCTTC.

A word on this clonotype: At one end the junction does not follow the germline gene, possibly because of a read error. The chain couples TRBV7-7 to TRBJ2-5; 7 bases align to TRBD2. The CDR3 consists of 14 residues. Germline V CDR1 and CDR2: SSHAT, FNYEAQ (reference sequence). This chain's CDR3 is CASSLGNGEGTQYF. Written as DNA, the CDR3 is TGTGCTAGCAGCTTAGGCAATGGGGAGGGGACCCAGTACTTC.

The V and J genes are TRBV20-1 and TRBJ2-2, with a tentative D call TRBD2 (6 bases). The V and J ends lost 3 bases and 3 bases respectively, with 14 bases between them. The CDR3 length is 15 residues. Germline V gene sequence: CDR1 DFQATT, CDR2 SNEGSKA (reference sequence). CDR3 in amino acids: CSASEAGRDTGELFF. The CDR3 nucleotides read TGCAGTGCTAGTGAGGCGGGACGGGACACCGGGGAGCTGTTTTTT.

The table lists this clonotype with a few counts. This sequence joins TRBV7-9 and TRBJ1-2, with a tentative D call TRBD1 (5 bases). Trimming left V 2 bases short and J 4 bases short, with 8 bases between. Germline CDR1 and CDR2: SEHNR and FQNEAQ (reference sequence). This CDR3 contains 13 residues. The CDR3 spells CASSLPTGYGYTF. CDR3 bases: TGTGCCAGCAGCTTACCAACAGGCTATGGCTACACCTTC.

Worth noting for this clonotype: The CDR3 carries no conserved terminal phenylalanine or tryptophan, so it likely arises from a read error. No DNA is shown, since the ends of the CDR3 on it are uncertain; the CDR3 is the one TCRdb lists. The chain joins TRBV29-1 to TRBJ2-5; the D segment call TRBD2 is taken from the table without a DNA check. The CDR3 spans 13 amino acids, including both terminal residues. CDR1 is SQVTM and CDR2 is ANQGSEA in the germline V gene. CDR3 protein: CSVDGLAWRELPP.

The chain employs TRBV20-1 and TRBJ1-2; D is unclear. Germline-derived CDR1 and CDR2 are DFQATT and SNEGSKA (reference sequence). The CDR3 contains 15 residues. Trimming took off 1 base at V and 0 bases at J, with 12 bases between the two ends. The CDR3 DNA is TGCAGTGCTAGAGTGTTCGACACAACTAACTATGGCTACACCTTC. Protein: CSARVFDTTNYGYTF.

The V gene is TRBV20-1, the J gene TRBJ1-6, with a possible D match to TRBD1 (5 bases). V was pared by 2 bases and J by 0 bases, with 14 bases between. Germline-derived CDR1 and CDR2 are DFQATT and SNEGSKA (reference sequence). The CDR3 spans 17 residues. DNA of the CDR3: TGCAGTGCTAGACGGTCCAGGGAAAGCTCCTATAATTCACCCCTCCACTTT. Protein sequence: CSARRSRESSYNSPLHF.

In its sample, this clonotype was seen many times. The chain is built from TRBV7-9 and TRBJ1-1, with a possible D match to TRBD1 (6 bases). The V and J ends lost 3 bases and 5 bases respectively, with 10 bases between them. Germline assignment: CDR1 SEHNR and CDR2 FQNEAQ (reference sequence). The CDR3 consists of 13 residues. CDR3 region: CASSFGGRTEAFF. Written as DNA, the CDR3 is TGTGCCAGCAGCTTCGGGGGGCGGACTGAAGCTTTCTTT.

This chain uses TRBV29-1 with TRBJ2-1; 7 nucleotides align to TRBD2. The CDR3 is 13 residues long. Per the germline V gene, CDR1 is SQVTM and CDR2 is ANQGSEA. V lost 4 bases and J lost 5; bases outside the gene matches: 5. CDR3 DNA: TGCAGCGTTGCCAGCGGGGTTGACAATGAGCAGTTCTTC. This sequence encodes CSVASGVDNEQFF.

This rearrangement joins TRBV20-1 to TRBJ2-6, with TRBD1 matching over 9 bases. The CDR3 totals 15 residues. Trimming cost V 3 bases and J 0 bases; bases outside gene matches: 0. In germline, CDR1 is DFQATT, CDR2 SNEGSKA (reference sequence). The CDR3 loop is CSARTGGSGANVLTF. CDR3 DNA sequence: TGCAGTGCTAGGACAGGGGGCTCTGGGGCCAACGTCCTGACTTTC.

The gene calls are TRBV20-1 and TRBJ1-6, with D possibly TRBD1 on 5 matching bases. V gave up 8 bases and J gave up 9 bases, with 8 bases separating them. Germline V lookup: CDR1 DFQATT, CDR2 SNEGSKA (reference sequence). The length of the CDR3 is 10 residues. As DNA, the CDR3 is TGCAGTTTAAGGGGTTCACCCCTCCACTTT. This gives the protein CSLRGSPLHF.

This clonotype was counted at least ten times. This rearrangement joins TRBV20-1 to TRBJ2-1, with 10 bases fitting TRBD1. Germline V gene data show CDR1 as DFQATT and CDR2 as SNEGSKA (reference sequence). The ends lost 3 bases at V and 2 bases at J; junction bases unmatched: 19. The CDR3 is 20 amino acids. CDR3 DNA: TGCAGTGCTAGCACCCTGGGACAGGGGATCTTTCAGAGGGCCTACAATGAGCAGTTCTTC. Protein: CSASTLGQGIFQRAYNEQFF.

Many counts were recorded for this clonotype. J is TRBJ1-2 and V is TRBV6-6, with D unclear. This CDR3 contains 14 residues. Germline CDR1 MNHNY, CDR2 SVGAGI (reference sequence). V was shortened by 2 bases and J by 6 bases, with 13 bases between the two germline ends. CDR3 amino acids: CASSYGEGRNGYTF. For the CDR3, the DNA is TGTGCCAGCAGTTACGGCGAAGGGAGGAATGGCTACACCTTC.

V usage is TRBV7-9 and J usage is TRBJ2-7, with 7 bases fitting TRBD1. The CDR3 covers 13 residues. V shed 5 bases and J 5 bases; nucleotides not matched to a gene: 6. Germline loops: CDR1 SEHNR, CDR2 FQNEAQ (reference sequence). The CDR3 spells CASSPRDSHEQYF. The CDR3 coding sequence is TGTGCCAGCAGCCCCAGGGACAGCCACGAGCAGTACTTC.

This rearrangement joins TRBV25-1 to TRBJ1-2, with D perhaps TRBD1 (6 bases). Germline V gene sequence: CDR1 MGHDK, CDR2 SYGVNS. The germline V and J ends were trimmed by 5 bases and 0 bases, with 19 bases remaining between them. This CDR3 is 17 amino acids long. This CDR3 reads CASSTYGGHLTNYGYTF. The CDR3 coding sequence is TGTGCCAGCAGTACATACGGGGGCCACCTAACTAACTATGGCTACACCTTC.

This chain connects TRBV11-1 to TRBJ2-5, with D unresolved. The CDR3 covers 14 residues. Trimming pared 5 bases from V and 5 bases from J, leaving 15 bases between. Germline V gene data show CDR1 as SGHAT and CDR2 as FQDESV (reference sequence). The CDR3 sequence is CASSVDISIETQYF. The CDR3 DNA sequence: TGTGCCAGCAGCGTAGATATCAGCATCGAGACCCAGTACTTC.

CDR3 sequence (DNA): TGTGCCAGCAGCCCGAATCCGGGACTCAACCAAGAGACCCAGTACTTC. Its protein product is CASSPNPGLNQETQYF. The gene calls are TRBV7-2 and TRBJ2-5, with D perhaps matching TRBD2 (6 bases). Germline V lookup: CDR1 SGHTA, CDR2 FQGNSA. The ends were cut back, 5 bases at V and 0 bases at J, with 16 bases in the middle. The CDR3 loop spans 16 amino acids.

The chain joins TRBV10-3 to TRBJ1-1, with 7 bases that match TRBD1. The germline gives CDR1 ENHRY, CDR2 SYGVKD. V lost 3 bases, J lost 4 bases, and 8 bases stayed unmatched. The CDR3 consists of 15 residues. In nucleotides, the CDR3 is TGTGCCATCAGTGATTCGGGGACAGCGAGCACTGAAGCTTTCTTT. Its translation is CAISDSGTASTEAFF.

There are a few counts of this clonotype. DNA for the CDR3: TGTGCCACCCAGGGACAGGGCAACGAGCAGTACTTC. Translating gives CATQGQGNEQYF. V usage is TRBV10-3 and J usage is TRBJ2-7; TRBD1 aligns across 9 bases. CDR3 size: 12 residues. Germline loops: CDR1 ENHRY, CDR2 SYGVKD. V trimming: 10 bases; J trimming: 5 bases; junction bases outside the gene matches: 6.

CDR3 bases: TGTGCCAGCAGCTTGAGGCTAGCGGGGGGGAATGAGCAGTTCTTC. Amino acid sequence: CASSLRLAGGNEQFF. The chain has TRBV5-6 and TRBJ2-1; 12 nucleotides line up with TRBD2. The junction had 3 bases not matched to a gene; V was cut back by 1 base and J by 7 bases. Germline V gene data show CDR1 as SGHDT and CDR2 as YYEEEE. This CDR3 is built from 15 residues.

This sequence joins TRBV2 and TRBJ2-7, with D perhaps TRBD2 (6 bases). Germline V CDR1 and CDR2: SNHLY, FYNNEI. The CDR3 has 15 amino acids. Trimming removed 0 bases from V and 0 bases from J, with 9 bases in between. CDR3 loop: CASSEARGNSYEQYF. The CDR3 DNA reads as TGTGCCAGCAGTGAAGCGCGCGGGAACTCCTACGAGCAGTACTTC.

CDR3 residues: CATSTGLQETQYF. The DNA of the CDR3 is TGTGCCACCAGCACAGGACTGCAAGAGACCCAGTACTTC. V gene TRBV15 combines with J gene TRBJ2-5, with a possible D match to TRBD2 (5 bases). CDR1 and CDR2 from the germline V gene are LNHNV and YYDKDF (reference sequence). There are 13 residues in the CDR3. Trimming removed 4 bases at V and 2 bases at J, with 8 bases between.

The CDR3 bases are TGCAGTGCTAGCCCTTCACGGAATTCCTACGAGCAGTACTTC. Amino acid sequence: CSASPSRNSYEQYF. This rearrangement joins TRBV20-1 to TRBJ2-7, with unresolved D. Germline CDR1 DFQATT, CDR2 SNEGSKA (reference sequence). Trimming pared 3 bases from V and 1 base from J, leaving 13 bases between. There are 14 residues in the CDR3.

V usage is TRBV7-2 and J usage is TRBJ2-7; TRBD1 is a possible D gene (7 bases). The CDR3 totals 14 residues. V lost 11 bases and J 6 bases, leaving 23 bases between the germline ends. The germline V gene has CDR1 SGHTA and CDR2 FQGNSA. This chain's CDR3 is CAWSTSLQGGEQYF. The CDR3 DNA reads TGTGCCTGGAGTACCTCCCTCCAGGGGGGCGAGCAGTACTTC.

V and J are TRBV20-1 and TRBJ2-3; 10 nucleotides line up with TRBD1. This CDR3 is 14 amino acids long. Per the germline V gene, CDR1 is DFQATT and CDR2 is SNEGSKA (reference sequence). V lost 6 bases and J lost 8; bases outside the gene matches: 11. The CDR3 region is CSAHSPGQGFTQYF. CDR3 nucleotide sequence: TGCAGTGCGCACTCTCCGGGACAGGGGTTTACGCAGTATTTT.

This clonotype was observed a handful of times. This chain uses TRBV7-8 with TRBJ1-5; D ambiguous. The germline CDR1 and CDR2 sequences are SGHVS and FQNEAQ. This CDR3 is 15 amino acids long. Trimming removed 11 bases at V and 0 bases at J, with 17 bases between. The CDR3 sequence: CASSVGPYSNQPQHF. The CDR3 DNA is TGTGCCTCCTCGGTCGGTCCGTATAGCAATCAGCCCCAGCATTTT.

This clonotype was counted ten times or more. This chain joins TRBV24-1 and TRBJ2-3; TRBD2 aligns across 13 bases. The CDR3 covers 18 residues. Germline CDR1 KGHDR, CDR2 SFDVKD. V lost 2 bases and J lost 0; bases outside the gene matches: 4. The CDR3 region has the DNA TGTGCCACCAGTGATTGGACTAGCGGGGGCCTTAGCACAGATACGCAGTATTTT. Translating gives CATSDWTSGGLSTDTQYF.

The chain joins TRBV7-9 to TRBJ2-7; 12 bases are a match to TRBD2. Germline values: CDR1 SEHNR, CDR2 FQNEAQ (reference sequence). The CDR3 runs 15 residues. V was pared by 4 bases and J by 2 bases, with 3 bases of the junction left unmatched. CDR3 DNA sequence: TGTGCCAGCAGCTCGACTAGCGGGAGTCCCTACGAGCAGTACTTC. Translation: CASSSTSGSPYEQYF. Based on the CDR3 plus reference TRBV7-9 and TRBJ2-7, the full variable domain is DTGVSQNPRHKITKRGQNVTFRCDPISEHNRLYWYRQTLGQGPEFLTYFQNEAQLEKSRLLSDRFSAERPKGSFSTLEIQRTEQGDSAMYLCASSSTSGSPYEQYFGPGTRLTVT.